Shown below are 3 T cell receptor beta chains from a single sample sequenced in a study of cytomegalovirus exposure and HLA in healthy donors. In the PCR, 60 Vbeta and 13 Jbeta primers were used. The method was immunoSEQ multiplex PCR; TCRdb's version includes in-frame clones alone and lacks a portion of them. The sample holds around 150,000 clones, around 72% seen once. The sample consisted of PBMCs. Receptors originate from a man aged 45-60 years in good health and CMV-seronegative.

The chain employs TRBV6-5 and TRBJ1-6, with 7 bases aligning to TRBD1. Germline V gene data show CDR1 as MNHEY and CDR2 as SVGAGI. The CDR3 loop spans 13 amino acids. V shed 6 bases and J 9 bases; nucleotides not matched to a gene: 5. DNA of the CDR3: TGTGCCAGCAGGACAGGGAAGGGTTCACCCCTCCACTTT. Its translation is CASRTGKGSPLHF.

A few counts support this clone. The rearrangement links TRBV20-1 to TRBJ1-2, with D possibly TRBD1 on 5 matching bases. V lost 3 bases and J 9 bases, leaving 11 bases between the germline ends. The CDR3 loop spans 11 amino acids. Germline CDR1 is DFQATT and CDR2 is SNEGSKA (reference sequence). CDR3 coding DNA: TGCAGTGCTAGTCGCAGGGCAAGCTACACCTTC. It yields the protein CSASRRASYTF.

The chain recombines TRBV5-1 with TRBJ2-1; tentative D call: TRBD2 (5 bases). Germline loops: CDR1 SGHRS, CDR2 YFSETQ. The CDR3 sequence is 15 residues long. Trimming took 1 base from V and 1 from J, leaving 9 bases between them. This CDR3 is CASSLRTGSYNEQFF. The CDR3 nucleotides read TGCGCCAGCAGCTTGCGCACGGGATCCTACAATGAGCAGTTCTTC.